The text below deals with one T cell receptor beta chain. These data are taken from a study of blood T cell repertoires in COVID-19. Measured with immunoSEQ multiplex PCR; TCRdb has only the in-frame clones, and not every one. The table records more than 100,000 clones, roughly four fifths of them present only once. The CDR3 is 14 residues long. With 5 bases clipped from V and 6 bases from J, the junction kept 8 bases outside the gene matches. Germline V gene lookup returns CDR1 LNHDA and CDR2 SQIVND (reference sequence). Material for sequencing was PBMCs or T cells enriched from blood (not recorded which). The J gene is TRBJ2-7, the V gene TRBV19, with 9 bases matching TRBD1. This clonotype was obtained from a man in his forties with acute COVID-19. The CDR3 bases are TGTGCCAGTAGTTTCTCTTGGACAGGGGTCGAGCAGTACTTC. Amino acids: CASSFSWTGVEQYF.